A selection of T cell receptor beta chains follows, all from one sample in a study of neurological immune-mediated disorders. TCRdb reprocessed the 5' RACE reads with MiXCR, giving one entry per CDR3 protein. The sample records around 71,000 distinct CDR3 sequences, roughly an eighth being singletons. The sequencing sample was made of PBMCs. The receptors stem from a female donor with HTLV-1-associated myelopathy (HAM/TSP). Both conserved end residues are part of each CDR3. The D gene is left open where the match is weak. The size of a clone is reported for some rows only, either as once, few or many, or as a class for expanded clones.

CDR3aa: CASSLGRNNYEQYF
CDR3nt: TGCGCCAGCAGCTTGGGCAGGAATAACTACGAGCAGTACTTC
j_gene: TRBJ2-7
d_gene: -
abundance: many
v_gene: TRBV5-1

CDR3aa: CASSSGWNEQFF
CDR3nt: TGCGCCAGCAGCTCCGGATGGAATGAGCAGTTCTTC
j_gene: TRBJ2-1
d_gene: -
abundance: many
v_gene: TRBV5-1

CDR3aa: CASSLDVAQETQYF
CDR3nt: TGTGCCAGCAGTCTCGATGTCGCCCAAGAGACCCAGTACTTC
j_gene: TRBJ2-5
d_gene: -
abundance: few
v_gene: TRBV28

CDR3aa: CASSLDQGFYNSPLHF
CDR3nt: TGCGCCAGCAGCTTGGATCAGGGCTTTTATAATTCACCCCTCCACTTT
j_gene: TRBJ1-6
d_gene: -
abundance: many
v_gene: TRBV5-1

CDR3aa: CASSLEGLDRAFYEQYF
CDR3nt: TGTGCCAGCAGCCTCGAAGGGCTGGACAGGGCCTTCTACGAGCAGTACTTC
j_gene: TRBJ2-7
d_gene: TRBD1
abundance: many
v_gene: TRBV5-5

CDR3aa: CASSSLTSGRSYNEQFF
CDR3nt: TGCGCCAGCAGTTCCCTTACTAGCGGGAGGTCCTACAATGAGCAGTTCTTC
j_gene: TRBJ2-1
d_gene: TRBD2
abundance: many
v_gene: TRBV10-2

CDR3aa: CATTPTTCLRGTDSNQPQHF
CDR3nt: TGCGCCACCACCCCAACCACATGCCTTCGGGGGACGGATAGCAATCAGCCCCAGCATTTT
j_gene: TRBJ1-5
d_gene: -
abundance: many
v_gene: TRBV5-1

CDR3aa: CASSLWDGTLHF
CDR3nt: TGCGCCAGCAGTCTTTGGGACGGAACCCTCCACTTT
j_gene: TRBJ1-6
d_gene: -
abundance: many
v_gene: TRBV5-1

CDR3aa: CSVGDVARGGGPEAFF
CDR3nt: TGCAGCGTTGGGGATGTGGCACGGGGAGGCGGCCCTGAAGCTTTCTTT
j_gene: TRBJ1-1
d_gene: -
abundance: many
v_gene: TRBV29-1

CDR3aa: CASSPLTSGLSYEQYF
CDR3nt: TGTGCCAGCAGTCCCCTGACTAGCGGACTATCCTACGAGCAGTACTTC
j_gene: TRBJ2-7
d_gene: TRBD2
abundance: few
v_gene: TRBV28

CDR3aa: CSALSDSGYYEQYF
CDR3nt: TGCAGTGCCCTTTCTGACAGCGGATACTACGAGCAGTACTTC
j_gene: TRBJ2-7
d_gene: -
abundance: many
v_gene: TRBV20-1

CDR3aa: CASSFRNRGANYGYTF
CDR3nt: TGTGCCAGCAGTTTTAGGAACAGGGGGGCTAACTATGGCTACACCTTC
j_gene: TRBJ1-2
d_gene: TRBD1
abundance: many
v_gene: TRBV12-3/TRBV12-4

CDR3aa: CASVEQRGKSETQYF
CDR3nt: TGTGCCAGCGTAGAGCAGCGGGGCAAGTCAGAGACCCAGTACTTC
j_gene: TRBJ2-5
d_gene: TRBD2
abundance: -
v_gene: TRBV7-9

CDR3aa: CASSPRQGTDTQYF
CDR3nt: TGCGCCAGCAGCCCCAGACAGGGGACAGATACGCAGTATTTT
j_gene: TRBJ2-3
d_gene: TRBD1
abundance: many
v_gene: TRBV5-1

CDR3aa: CSASVQGRANYGYTF
CDR3nt: TGCAGTGCTAGCGTCCAGGGTCGGGCTAACTATGGCTACACCTTC
j_gene: TRBJ1-2
d_gene: -
abundance: many
v_gene: TRBV20-1

CDR3aa: CASSYRGDRYNEQFF
CDR3nt: TGTGCCAGCAGTTATAGGGGCGACAGATACAATGAGCAGTTCTTC
j_gene: TRBJ2-1
d_gene: -
abundance: many
v_gene: TRBV6-5

CDR3aa: CASSLDPGQGTDTQYF
CDR3nt: TGCGCCAGCAGCTTGGATCCGGGACAGGGCACAGATACGCAGTATTTT
j_gene: TRBJ2-3
d_gene: TRBD1
abundance: many
v_gene: TRBV5-1

CDR3aa: CASSTGTGGFTEAFF
CDR3nt: TGCGCCAGCAGCACCGGGACAGGGGGCTTCACTGAAGCTTTCTTT
j_gene: TRBJ1-1
d_gene: TRBD1
abundance: many
v_gene: TRBV5-1

CDR3aa: CSVAGQDSTGELFF
CDR3nt: TGCAGCGTTGCGGGACAGGACTCCACCGGGGAGCTGTTTTTT
j_gene: TRBJ2-2
d_gene: TRBD1
abundance: many
v_gene: TRBV29-1

CDR3aa: CSARGDGFGRNQPQHF
CDR3nt: TGCAGTGCTAGAGGGGATGGGTTCGGTCGCAATCAGCCCCAGCATTTT
j_gene: TRBJ1-5
d_gene: -
abundance: many
v_gene: TRBV20-1

CDR3aa: CASSPKTGTKLFF
CDR3nt: TGTGCCAGCAGCCCCAAGACAGGGACTAAACTGTTTTTT
j_gene: TRBJ1-4
d_gene: TRBD1
abundance: many
v_gene: TRBV5-5

CDR3aa: CASSRLNIENRGILTYEQYF
CDR3nt: TGTGCCAGCAGCCGACTAAACATTGAGAACAGGGGGATCCTTACCTACGAGCAGTACTTC
j_gene: TRBJ2-7
d_gene: TRBD1
abundance: -
v_gene: TRBV11-2

CDR3aa: CASSQQPGQGVTAKNIQYF
CDR3nt: TGCGCCAGCAGCCAACAACCGGGACAGGGGGTAACGGCCAAAAACATTCAGTACTTC
j_gene: TRBJ2-4
d_gene: TRBD1
abundance: medium-sized
v_gene: TRBV4-1

CDR3aa: CASTLTGTQPQHF
CDR3nt: TGTGCCAGCACTTTGACAGGGACTCAGCCCCAGCATTTT
j_gene: TRBJ1-5
d_gene: TRBD1
abundance: -
v_gene: TRBV28

CDR3aa: CSVVWGGNNQPQHF
CDR3nt: TGCAGCGTTGTTTGGGGAGGGAACAATCAGCCCCAGCATTTT
j_gene: TRBJ1-5
d_gene: -
abundance: many
v_gene: TRBV29-1

CDR3aa: CASTPSTSGGYEQYF
CDR3nt: TGTGCCAGCACCCCATCGACTAGCGGCGGCTACGAGCAGTACTTC
j_gene: TRBJ2-7
d_gene: TRBD2
abundance: -
v_gene: TRBV12-3/TRBV12-4

CDR3aa: CASSQEGLGPTDTQYF
CDR3nt: TGTGCCAGCAGCCAAGAAGGTTTAGGCCCCACAGATACGCAGTATTTT
j_gene: TRBJ2-3
d_gene: -
abundance: -
v_gene: TRBV4-2

CDR3aa: CASRYGTDSTDTQYF
CDR3nt: TGTGCCAGCAGATACGGGACAGATAGCACAGATACGCAGTATTTT
j_gene: TRBJ2-3
d_gene: TRBD1
abundance: few
v_gene: TRBV7-6

CDR3aa: CASSVRDSYNEQFF
CDR3nt: TGTGCCAGCAGCGTCCGGGACAGCTACAATGAGCAGTTCTTC
j_gene: TRBJ2-1
d_gene: TRBD1
abundance: -
v_gene: TRBV9

CDR3aa: CAIRSAGDSYEQYF
CDR3nt: TGTGCCATCAGGTCAGCGGGGGACTCCTACGAGCAGTACTTC
j_gene: TRBJ2-7
d_gene: TRBD2
abundance: many
v_gene: TRBV5-6

CDR3aa: CSARDKATADPYNSPLHF
CDR3nt: TGCAGTGCTAGAGATAAGGCGACAGCGGACCCCTATAATTCACCCCTCCACTTT
j_gene: TRBJ1-6
d_gene: -
abundance: -
v_gene: TRBV20-1

CDR3aa: CASSLGLAENTQYF
CDR3nt: TGCGCCAGCAGCCTGGGACTAGCGGAGAATACGCAGTATTTT
j_gene: TRBJ2-3
d_gene: TRBD2
abundance: many
v_gene: TRBV5-1

CDR3aa: CSARKPTDTNYGYTF
CDR3nt: TGCAGTGCAAGGAAACCCACCGACACTAACTATGGCTACACCTTC
j_gene: TRBJ1-2
d_gene: -
abundance: -
v_gene: TRBV20-1

CDR3aa: CASSPPGNSYEQYF
CDR3nt: TGTGCCAGCTCACCGCCAGGGAACTCCTACGAGCAGTACTTC
j_gene: TRBJ2-7
d_gene: -
abundance: -
v_gene: TRBV18

CDR3aa: CSVDFRGAGYTF
CDR3nt: TGCAGCGTTGACTTTCGTGGCGCGGGCTACACCTTC
j_gene: TRBJ1-2
d_gene: -
abundance: many
v_gene: TRBV29-1

CDR3aa: CASSETLAGGYEQFF
CDR3nt: TGTGCCAGCAGTGAAACACTAGCGGGGGGTTATGAGCAGTTCTTC
j_gene: TRBJ2-1
d_gene: TRBD2
abundance: many
v_gene: TRBV6-1

CDR3aa: CSARESPPGPGNTIYF
CDR3nt: TGCAGTGCTAGAGAGAGCCCTCCTGGCCCCGGAAACACCATATATTTT
j_gene: TRBJ1-3
d_gene: -
abundance: -
v_gene: TRBV20-1

CDR3aa: CASSFDRTYGYTF
CDR3nt: TGTGCCAGCAGTTTTGACAGGACCTATGGCTACACCTTC
j_gene: TRBJ1-2
d_gene: -
abundance: few
v_gene: TRBV28

CDR3aa: CASSIALAGGYNEQFF
CDR3nt: TGTGCCAGCAGCATCGCCCTAGCGGGGGGGTATAATGAGCAGTTCTTC
j_gene: TRBJ2-1
d_gene: TRBD2
abundance: many
v_gene: TRBV9

CDR3aa: CASGPSGKDTDTQYF
CDR3nt: TGTGCTAGTGGGCCCTCAGGGAAAGATACAGATACGCAGTATTTT
j_gene: TRBJ2-3
d_gene: -
abundance: -
v_gene: TRBV12-5

CDR3aa: CASRPPGQGGDEQYF
CDR3nt: TGTGCCAGCAGGCCCCCGGGACAGGGGGGTGACGAGCAGTACTTC
j_gene: TRBJ2-7
d_gene: TRBD1
abundance: few
v_gene: TRBV28

CDR3aa: CASSLTPPTEAFF
CDR3nt: TGTGCCAGCAGCCTAACTCCCCCCACTGAAGCTTTCTTT
j_gene: TRBJ1-1
d_gene: -
abundance: many
v_gene: TRBV3-1

CDR3aa: CASSFTGGDGGYTF
CDR3nt: TGTGCCAGCAGCTTCACAGGGGGCGATGGTGGCTACACCTTC
j_gene: TRBJ1-2
d_gene: TRBD1
abundance: many
v_gene: TRBV5-5

CDR3aa: CASSSVSAGARGETQYF
CDR3nt: TGTGCCAGCAGCTCCGTATCAGCGGGGGCGCGGGGGGAGACCCAGTACTTC
j_gene: TRBJ2-5
d_gene: TRBD2
abundance: many
v_gene: TRBV7-2

CDR3aa: CASSFRAGGSVADTQYF
CDR3nt: TGTGCCAGCAGTTTTCGCGCGGGGGGCTCGGTTGCAGATACGCAGTATTTT
j_gene: TRBJ2-3
d_gene: TRBD2
abundance: few
v_gene: TRBV12-3/TRBV12-4

CDR3aa: CASSRGSSGDLRFGELFF
CDR3nt: TGTGCCAGCTCCAGGGGATCTAGCGGGGACCTCCGGTTCGGGGAGCTGTTTTTT
j_gene: TRBJ2-2
d_gene: TRBD2
abundance: few
v_gene: TRBV28

CDR3aa: CASSLHSGGTEAFF
CDR3nt: TGTGCCAGCAGCTTACATAGCGGCGGGACTGAAGCTTTCTTT
j_gene: TRBJ1-1
d_gene: -
abundance: many
v_gene: TRBV7-2

CDR3aa: CSATRQNTGELFF
CDR3nt: TGCAGTGCCACGCGACAAAACACCGGGGAGCTGTTTTTT
j_gene: TRBJ2-2
d_gene: -
abundance: many
v_gene: TRBV20-1

CDR3aa: CASILAPGRREPNYGYTF
CDR3nt: TGCGCCAGCATCTTGGCCCCCGGACGGCGGGAACCTAACTATGGCTACACCTTC
j_gene: TRBJ1-2
d_gene: -
abundance: -
v_gene: TRBV5-1

CDR3aa: CSAYGTTPQVLNTEAFF
CDR3nt: TGCAGTGCGTACGGGACGACCCCACAAGTATTGAACACTGAAGCTTTCTTT
j_gene: TRBJ1-1
d_gene: -
abundance: many
v_gene: TRBV20-1

CDR3aa: CASSLVAGLYEQYF
CDR3nt: TGTGCCAGCAGCTTAGTAGCGGGGCTCTACGAGCAGTACTTC
j_gene: TRBJ2-7
d_gene: TRBD2
abundance: many
v_gene: TRBV11-2

CDR3aa: CASSPGGGNSGNTIYF
CDR3nt: TGTGCCAGCAGTCCGGGGGGGGGCAACTCTGGAAACACCATATATTTT
j_gene: TRBJ1-3
d_gene: -
abundance: many
v_gene: TRBV28

CDR3aa: CASSPSRDTLSYEQYF
CDR3nt: TGCGCCAGCAGCCCGTCCCGGGACACCCTCTCCTACGAGCAGTACTTC
j_gene: TRBJ2-7
d_gene: -
abundance: many
v_gene: TRBV5-1

CDR3aa: CASSQDRTAQVAKNIQYF
CDR3nt: TGTGCCAGCAGCCAAGATAGGACAGCACAGGTAGCCAAAAACATTCAGTACTTC
j_gene: TRBJ2-4
d_gene: -
abundance: many
v_gene: TRBV5-6

CDR3aa: CSAGFDTQYF
CDR3nt: TGCAGCGCTGGCTTCGATACGCAGTATTTT
j_gene: TRBJ2-3
d_gene: -
abundance: many
v_gene: TRBV29-1

CDR3aa: CASSSLRGRTAFF
CDR3nt: TGTGCCAGCAGCTCTCTCAGGGGGCGCACAGCTTTCTTT
j_gene: TRBJ1-1
d_gene: TRBD1
abundance: many
v_gene: TRBV7-2

CDR3aa: CASSLAGGPYEQYF
CDR3nt: TGTGCCAGCAGTCTAGCGGGGGGTCCCTACGAGCAGTACTTC
j_gene: TRBJ2-7
d_gene: TRBD2
abundance: many
v_gene: TRBV7-3

CDR3aa: CASSYSAGLQPQHF
CDR3nt: TGTGCCAGCAGTTACTCTGCAGGGTTGCAGCCCCAGCATTTT
j_gene: TRBJ1-5
d_gene: -
abundance: many
v_gene: TRBV6-5

CDR3aa: CASRRQTGVAETQYF
CDR3nt: TGTGCCAGCAGACGACAAACAGGGGTAGCAGAGACCCAGTACTTC
j_gene: TRBJ2-5
d_gene: TRBD1
abundance: many
v_gene: TRBV28

CDR3aa: CASSLVPAGAADLQYF
CDR3nt: TGTGCCAGCAGCTTGGTTCCAGCGGGGGCGGCAGATTTGCAGTATTTT
j_gene: TRBJ2-3
d_gene: TRBD2
abundance: -
v_gene: TRBV5-4